This is a list of T cell receptor beta chains from one sample in a study of spatial heterogeneity in lung cancer. TCRdb fed the 5' RACE reads into MiXCR, producing one record per CDR3 protein. This repertoire shows 7,200 or so distinct CDR3 sequences, around 3.8% found once; its top ten account for roughly 25%. This specimen consisted of normal lung tissue next to the tumor, obtained at surgery. The receptor set was obtained from a female donor with early-stage non-small cell lung cancer. CDR3s include the opening cysteine and the closing phenylalanine or tryptophan. D genes are given only for firm matches. Size is stated for part of the rows, as once, few or many counts, or as a class when the clone is expanded.

CASSLGQENLYEQYF,TGCGCCAGCAGCTTGGGCCAGGAGAATCTCTACGAGCAGTACTTC,TRBJ2-7,TRBV5-1,.,medium-sized
CASSVAGGMTEAFF,TGTGCCAGCAGCGTAGCGGGGGGTATGACTGAAGCTTTCTTT,TRBJ1-1,TRBV9,.,medium-sized
CASSQGFSSTDTQYF,TGTGCCAGCAGTCAGGGATTTTCTAGCACAGATACGCAGTATTTT,TRBJ2-3,TRBV3-1,.,many
CASSLDGAPSYEQYF,TGCGCCAGCAGCTTGGACGGTGCTCCCTCCTACGAGCAGTACTTC,TRBJ2-7,TRBV5-1,.,many
CASSLESQNTGELFF,TGTGCCAGCAGCTTGGAATCCCAAAACACCGGGGAGCTGTTTTTT,TRBJ2-2,TRBV5-4,.,many
CSARPPLSSTDTQYF,TGCAGTGCTAGACCCCCGCTATCTAGCACAGATACGCAGTATTTT,TRBJ2-3,TRBV20-1,.,medium-sized
CASSQGWTWYF,TGTGCCAGCAGCCAAGGTTGGACCTGGTACTTC,TRBJ2-5,TRBV3-1,.,medium-sized
CASSPFLRDSLRGPYEQYF,TGTGCCAGCTCACCATTTCTCCGAGACAGCCTTCGGGGGCCCTACGAGCAGTACTTC,TRBJ2-7,TRBV18,.,many
CASSLVPGETQYF,TGTGCCAGCAGCTTGGTTCCCGGGGAGACCCAGTACTTC,TRBJ2-5,TRBV5-4,.,many
CASSWGAGFNQPQHF,TGTGCCAGCAGTTGGGGGGCGGGTTTCAATCAGCCCCAGCATTTT,TRBJ1-5,TRBV12-3/TRBV12-4,.,medium-sized
CASSQEADTQYF,TGCGCCAGCAGCCAAGAGGCAGATACGCAGTATTTT,TRBJ2-3,TRBV4-3,.,.
CASSVAGESDTQYF,TGTGCCAGCAGCGTAGCTGGGGAGTCAGATACGCAGTATTTT,TRBJ2-3,TRBV9,.,many